The 9 T cell receptor beta chains below all came from one sample that was sequenced in a study of blood T cell repertoires in COVID-19. Libraries were prepared by immunoSEQ multiplex PCR; TCRdb keeps only in-frame clonotypes and omits some of them. The data hold 160,000 or so clones, with around 90% observed a single time. Material for sequencing was peripheral blood. All receptors come from a man between 60 and 70 years old with acute or convalescent COVID-19.

V gene TRBV19 combines with J gene TRBJ1-1; 11 nucleotides line up with TRBD1. The CDR3 has 13 amino acids. Unmatched junction bases numbered 5, after V lost 7 bases and J lost 7 bases. Germline CDR1 and CDR2: LNHDA and SQIVND (reference sequence). The DNA for the CDR3 is TGTGCCAGTATAAGGACAGGGGGCGATGAAGCTTTCTTT. Protein sequence: CASIRTGGDEAFF.

The chain links TRBV5-1 to TRBJ2-7; 8 nucleotides agree with TRBD1. Germline-derived CDR1 and CDR2 are SGHRS and YFSETQ. V trimming: 4 bases; J trimming: 0 bases; junction bases outside the gene matches: 3. The CDR3 covers 14 residues. The CDR3 DNA reads TGCGCCAGCAGCCTACAGGGGGTCTCCTACGAGCAGTACTTC. Translation: CASSLQGVSYEQYF.

The rearrangement uses TRBV30 and TRBJ1-5; no definite D call. CDR1 and CDR2 (germline): GTSNPN, SVGIG (reference sequence). V lost 3 bases to trimming and J lost 4 bases, with 16 bases between them. The CDR3 is made up of 15 amino acids. The chain's CDR3 is CAWRIRDAPNQPQHF. CDR3 sequence (DNA): TGTGCCTGGAGAATCCGGGATGCCCCTAATCAGCCCCAGCATTTT.

This chain links TRBV3-1 (or the pseudogene TRBV3-2) with TRBJ2-7; the D gene is possibly TRBD2 (6 bases). Germline V CDR1 and CDR2: LGHDT, YNNKEL (reference sequence). The CDR3 sequence is 14 residues long. V shed 4 bases and J shed 3 bases, with 13 bases lying between them. DNA for the CDR3: TGTGCCAGCAGCCGCGGGACTCCTAACTACGAGCAGTACTTC. Its protein product is CASSRGTPNYEQYF.

The chain combines TRBV2 with TRBJ1-4, with 9 bases aligning to TRBD1. The CDR3 has 15 residues. J was trimmed by 5 bases and V by 6 bases; bases with no gene match: 7. Per the germline V gene, CDR1 is SNHLY and CDR2 is FYNNEI. In DNA, the CDR3 is TGTGCCAGCAGAAGAAGACAGGGGGGGAATGAAAAACTGTTTTTT. Its translation is CASRRRQGGNEKLFF.

This clone is classed as medium-sized. This chain links TRBV25-1 with TRBJ2-7; D may be TRBD1 (6 bases). With 6 bases removed from V and 1 base from J, the gap between germline ends came to 10 bases. CDR1 and CDR2 (germline): MGHDK, SYGVNS. The length of the CDR3 is 13 residues. CDR3 bases: TGTGCCAGCAGCCAGGGGTTTTCCTACGAGCAGTACTTC. Residues: CASSQGFSYEQYF.

This rearrangement joins TRBV12-5 to TRBJ1-2; D uncertain. CDR3 length: 17 amino acids. Germline values: CDR1 LGHNT, CDR2 FRNRAP. Trimming stripped 6 bases from V and 3 bases from J, with 23 bases between. The CDR3 spells CASGVDVRGGRDYGYTF. For the CDR3, the DNA is TGTGCTAGTGGCGTCGACGTGCGAGGAGGGAGGGACTATGGCTACACCTTC.

In its sample, this clone was seen once. The rearrangement uses TRBV7-8 and TRBJ1-5; 7 bases align to TRBD1. CDR3 length equals 13 residues. The V and J ends lost 7 bases and 4 bases, in that order; junction bases with no gene match: 4. Per the germline V gene, CDR1 is SGHVS and CDR2 is FQNEAQ. The CDR3 loop reads CASTRQGNQPQHF. CDR3 DNA: TGTGCCAGCACTAGACAGGGTAATCAGCCCCAGCATTTT.

This sequence joins TRBV5-4 and TRBJ2-5, with a possible D match to TRBD2 (6 bases). The V end lost 0 bases, the J end lost 5 bases, and 11 bases lay between the germline ends. Germline lookup yields CDR1 SGHNT and CDR2 YYREEE (reference sequence). The CDR3 runs 14 residues. CDR3 residues: CASSLGGEEETQYF. The CDR3 DNA reads TGTGCCAGCAGCTTGGGCGGGGAAGAGGAGACCCAGTACTTC.